Included here is one TCR beta chain sequence, with context. Its cognate antigen is unknown. Some clones are missing from TCRdb's copy, which holds only in-frame ones; the method was immunoSEQ multiplex PCR. The sample contains hundreds of thousands of clones, about 86% of which appear only once. Documented treatment: around 19 received Ad26.COV2.S at low or high dose, single or two shots; 5 received placebo; per-sample allocation not given. Repertoires come from day 63 after the first vaccine or placebo injection. The CDR3 has 16 residues. V lost 8 bases to trimming and J lost 0 bases, with 16 bases between them. CDR1 and CDR2 from the germline V gene are SGHTA and FQGTGA. These data come from a study of Ad26.COV2.S vaccination and SARS-CoV-2 variants. Study at large: COV1001, an Ad26.COV2.S trial, supplied this vaccine-arm donor. Intramuscular Ad26.COV2.S at 5x10^10 or 1x10^11 viral particles. General study results and limits: The study found higher spike-specific TCR breadth in vaccine than placebo recipients. The TCR breadth and depth analyses may have produced an underestimate of total T cell responses.

The receptor was derived from a person between 18 and 60 years old who received the Ad26.COV2.S COVID-19 vaccine or a placebo. The sequenced sample was peripheral blood, obtained in a trial of Ad26.COV2.S vaccine versus placebo. This chain joins TRBV7-3 and TRBJ2-2; unclear D gene. This CDR3 is CASSATRFANTGELFF. The CDR3 DNA sequence: TGTGCCAGCTCGGCCACCCGGTTCGCGAACACCGGGGAGCTGTTTTTT.